Below, 11 T cell receptor beta chains from the same sample are listed, as sequenced in a study of cytomegalovirus exposure and HLA in healthy donors. The PCR made use of 60 Vbeta and 13 Jbeta primers. Here immunoSEQ multiplex PCR was the method, and the copy in TCRdb shows in-frame clones only, minus some. The sample has about 130,000 clones; around 77% are singletons. The sequenced material came from PBMCs. The source of these receptors is a male donor in good health and CMV-seropositive.

The V call is TRBV6-1, the J call TRBJ2-7; 8 bases map to TRBD2. CDR3 size: 15 residues. CDR1 and CDR2 from the germline V gene are MNHNS and SASEGT. The trim removed 5 bases at V and 3 bases at J, leaving 9 bases unmatched. The CDR3 loop reads CASSPGRGAYYEQYF. The CDR3 DNA reads TGTGCCAGCAGTCCCGGGAGGGGAGCCTACTACGAGCAGTACTTC.

This clone was counted a single time. The genes are TRBV5-1 and TRBJ1-1; D is unclear. The germline V and J ends were trimmed by 7 bases and 1 base, with 8 bases remaining between them. From germline, CDR1 is SGHRS and CDR2 YFSETQ. The CDR3 has 12 amino acids. The CDR3 spells CASARENTEAFF. The CDR3 DNA sequence: TGCGCCAGCGCCCGGGAGAACACTGAAGCTTTCTTT.

Notes on this clone: Other DNA sequences in this specimen translate into the identical CDR3. The chain has TRBV2 and TRBJ1-1; D might be TRBD1 (5 bases). The CDR3 length is 12 residues. V was shortened by 7 bases and J by 1 base, with 7 bases between the two germline ends. Germline assignment: CDR1 SNHLY and CDR2 FYNNEI. The CDR3 here is CASTRENTEAFF. CDR3 DNA sequence: TGTGCCAGCACCAGGGAGAACACTGAAGCTTTCTTT.

This clone occurred a few times. This chain joins TRBV11-2 and TRBJ1-2, with D tentatively TRBD1 (6 bases). The CDR3 is 14 residues long. V lost 5 bases and J 5 bases, leaving 15 bases between the germline ends. Germline-derived CDR1 and CDR2 are SGHAT and FQNNGV. CDR3 DNA sequence: TGTGCCAGCAGCCCCCGGGACATACGTTATGGCTACACCTTC. Residues: CASSPRDIRYGYTF.

This clone was seen a single time. The gene calls are TRBV5-1 and TRBJ2-4; 9 bases fit TRBD1. V dropped 5 bases and J dropped 8; count of bases not matched to a gene: 8. CDR1 is SGHRS, CDR2 YFSETQ, per germline. The CDR3 is made up of 14 amino acids. CDR3 nucleotides: TGCGCCAGCAGGCGACAGGGGGGGCCGGACATTCAGTACTTC. It yields the protein CASRRQGGPDIQYF.

The genes are TRBV28 and TRBJ1-1, with 9 bases identical to TRBD1. V lost 2 bases to trimming and J lost 11 bases; unmatched junction nucleotides: 9. The germline V gene has CDR1 MDHEN and CDR2 SYDVKM. This CDR3 is built from 14 residues. CDR3 in amino acids: CASSLTSPGTGAFF. The CDR3 DNA follows: TGTGCCAGCAGTTTAACCAGTCCCGGGACAGGGGCTTTCTTT.

V is TRBV2 and J is TRBJ2-5, with D perhaps TRBD1 (5 bases). Per the germline V gene, CDR1 is SNHLY and CDR2 is FYNNEI. V was trimmed by 4 bases and J by 9 bases, leaving 15 bases between them. The CDR3 loop spans 13 amino acids. The CDR3 reads CASSVGQGLPQYF. The CDR3 bases are TGTGCCAGCAGTGTCGGGCAGGGCCTCCCCCAGTACTTC.

This clone was observed a handful of times. V gene TRBV5-1 combines with J gene TRBJ2-7, with 14 bases identical to TRBD2. After removal of 1 base from V and 7 bases from J, the junction contained 7 bases not matched to a gene. The CDR3 runs to 16 residues. In germline, CDR1 is SGHRS, CDR2 YFSETQ. The CDR3 DNA reads as TGCGCCAGCAGCTTGCCGACTAGCGGGGGGGCCGGGGAGCAGTACTTC. Protein: CASSLPTSGGAGEQYF.

The chain recombines TRBV19 with TRBJ2-4, with 8 bases aligning to TRBD2. The CDR3 totals 15 residues. The germline gives CDR1 LNHDA, CDR2 SQIVND (reference sequence). The junction had 13 bases not matched to a gene; V was cut back by 6 bases and J by 9 bases. The CDR3 region has the DNA TGTGCCAGTAGCACCGGACTAGCCCTGAGCGGCATTCAGTACTTC. As protein: CASSTGLALSGIQYF.

The chain couples TRBV5-1 to TRBJ2-5, with no clear D. The V end lost 4 bases, the J end lost 1 base, and 11 bases lay between the germline ends. Germline lookup yields CDR1 SGHRS and CDR2 YFSETQ. The CDR3 runs 14 residues. The CDR3 DNA reads as TGCGCCAGCAGCGGTGGCGGTACCCAAGAGACCCAGTACTTC. Its translation is CASSGGGTQETQYF.

This clone was found a few times. An end of the junction does not agree with germline; a read error may underlie this. The V call is TRBV7-9, the J call TRBJ2-2; D not resolved. Per the germline V gene, CDR1 is SEHNR and CDR2 is FQNEAQ (reference sequence). The CDR3 is 16 residues long. This CDR3 is CSSSLLGRPNAGELFF. The CDR3 bases are TGTTCCAGCAGCTTGCTGGGCAGACCGAACGCCGGGGAGCTGTTTTTT.